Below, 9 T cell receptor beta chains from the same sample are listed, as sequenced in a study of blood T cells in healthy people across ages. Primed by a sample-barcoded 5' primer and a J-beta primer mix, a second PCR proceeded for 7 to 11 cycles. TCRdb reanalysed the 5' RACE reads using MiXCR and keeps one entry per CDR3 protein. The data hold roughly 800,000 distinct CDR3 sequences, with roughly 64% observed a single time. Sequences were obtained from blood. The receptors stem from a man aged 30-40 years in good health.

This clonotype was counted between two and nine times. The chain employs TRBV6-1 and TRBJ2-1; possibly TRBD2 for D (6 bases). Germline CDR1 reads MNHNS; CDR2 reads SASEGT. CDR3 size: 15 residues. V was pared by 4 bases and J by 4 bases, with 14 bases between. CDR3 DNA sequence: TGTGCCAGCAGTGGTCGGGAGCTAAATTACAATGAGCAGTTCTTC. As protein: CASSGRELNYNEQFF.

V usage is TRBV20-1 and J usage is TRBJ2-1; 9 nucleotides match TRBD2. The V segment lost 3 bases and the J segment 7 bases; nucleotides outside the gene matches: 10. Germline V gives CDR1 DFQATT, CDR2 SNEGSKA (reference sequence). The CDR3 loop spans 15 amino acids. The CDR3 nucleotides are TGCAGTGCTAGCTGGGGCGGGGGGGCCCTGAATGAGCAGTTCTTC. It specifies CSASWGGGALNEQFF.

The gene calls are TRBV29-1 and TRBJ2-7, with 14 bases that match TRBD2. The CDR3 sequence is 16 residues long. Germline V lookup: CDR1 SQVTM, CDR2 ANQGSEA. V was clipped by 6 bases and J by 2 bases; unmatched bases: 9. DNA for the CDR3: TGCAGCGTCTTCCGGACTAGCGGGAGGTCCCCCTACGAGCAGTACTTC. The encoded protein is CSVFRTSGRSPYEQYF.

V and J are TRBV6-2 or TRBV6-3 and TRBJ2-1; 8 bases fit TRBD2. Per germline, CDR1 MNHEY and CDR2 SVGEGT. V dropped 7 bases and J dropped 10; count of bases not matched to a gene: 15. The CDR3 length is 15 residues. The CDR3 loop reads CASIRTPPTSGEQFF. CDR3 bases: TGTGCCAGCATCCGCACTCCCCCCACTAGCGGCGAGCAGTTCTTC.

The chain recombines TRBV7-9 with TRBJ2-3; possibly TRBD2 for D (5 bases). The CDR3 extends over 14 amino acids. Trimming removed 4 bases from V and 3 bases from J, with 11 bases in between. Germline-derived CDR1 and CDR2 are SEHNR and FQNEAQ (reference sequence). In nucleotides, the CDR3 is TGTGCCAGCAGCTACCGGGTAGCGACAGATACGCAGTATTTT. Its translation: CASSYRVATDTQYF.

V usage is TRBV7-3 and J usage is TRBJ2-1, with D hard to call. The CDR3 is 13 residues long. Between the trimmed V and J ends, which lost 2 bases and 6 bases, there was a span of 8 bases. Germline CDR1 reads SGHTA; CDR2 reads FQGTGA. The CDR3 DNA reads TGTGCCAGCAGCTTAGGGCAGGCCAATGAGCAGTTCTTC. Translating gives CASSLGQANEQFF.

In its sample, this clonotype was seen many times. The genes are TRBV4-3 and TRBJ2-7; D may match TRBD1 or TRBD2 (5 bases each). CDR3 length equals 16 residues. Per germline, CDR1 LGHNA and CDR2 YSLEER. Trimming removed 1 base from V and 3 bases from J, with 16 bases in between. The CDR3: CASSQGSLGVYYEQYF. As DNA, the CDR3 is TGCGCCAGCAGCCAAGGGTCACTAGGGGTCTACTACGAGCAGTACTTC.

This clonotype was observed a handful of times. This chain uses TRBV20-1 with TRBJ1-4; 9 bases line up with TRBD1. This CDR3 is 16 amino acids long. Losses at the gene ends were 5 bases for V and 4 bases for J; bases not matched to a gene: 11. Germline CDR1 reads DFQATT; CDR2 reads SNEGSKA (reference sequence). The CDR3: CSAYSDRGPLNEKLFF. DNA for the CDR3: TGCAGTGCTTACTCGGACAGGGGTCCACTTAATGAAAAACTGTTTTTT.

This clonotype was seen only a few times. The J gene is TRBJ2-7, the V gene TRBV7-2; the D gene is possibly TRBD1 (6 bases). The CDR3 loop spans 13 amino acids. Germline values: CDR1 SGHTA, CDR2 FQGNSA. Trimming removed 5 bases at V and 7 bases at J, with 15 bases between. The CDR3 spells CASSNDRSNEQYF. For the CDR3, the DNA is TGTGCCAGCAGCAATGACAGGAGCAATGAGCAGTACTTC.